The 4 T cell receptor beta chains in this list originate from one sample, sequenced in a study of blood T cell repertoires in COVID-19. Only in-frame clones appear in the TCRdb table, and some are missing; sequencing was by immunoSEQ multiplex PCR. The repertoire holds around 260,000 clones, with 85% as singletons. Sequences were obtained from peripheral blood. The receptors shown here come from a human donor in a cohort sampled during active COVID-19.

V gene TRBV11-3 combines with J gene TRBJ2-3, with 8 bases that match TRBD1. The V gene end was trimmed by 1 base and the J gene end by 4 bases; junction bases not matched to a gene: 4. Germline CDR1 is SGHNT and CDR2 is YENEEA. The CDR3 runs to 15 residues. CDR3: CASSLGQGAADTQYF. CDR3 bases: TGTGCCAGCAGCTTAGGGCAGGGGGCGGCAGATACGCAGTATTTT.

The chain has TRBV5-4 and TRBJ1-3; possible D gene TRBD1, 5 bases. The CDR3 loop spans 16 amino acids. The germline V and J ends were trimmed by 0 bases and 0 bases, with 10 bases remaining between them. Germline lookup yields CDR1 SGHNT and CDR2 YYREEE (reference sequence). CDR3 DNA sequence: TGTGCCAGCAGCTTGGAGGGGCCCCACTCTGGAAACACCATATATTTT. It yields the protein CASSLEGPHSGNTIYF. Drawing the rest from reference TRBV5-4 and TRBJ1-3, the complete variable domain is ETGVTQSPTHLIKTRGQQVTLRCSSQSGHNTVSWYQQALGQGPQFIFQYYREEENGRGNFPPRFSGLQFPNYSSELNVNALELDDSALYLCASSLEGPHSGNTIYFGEGSWLTVV.

The chain joins TRBV4-2 to TRBJ2-5; D is unresolved. CDR3 size: 12 residues. CDR1 LGHNA and CDR2 YNFKEQ come from the germline V gene. The germline V and J ends were trimmed by 0 bases and 5 bases, with 4 bases remaining between them. Here the CDR3 DNA reads TGTGCCAGCAGCCAAGATAGCGAGACCCAGTACTTC. This encodes CASSQDSETQYF.

The genes are TRBV7-9 and TRBJ1-4; D perhaps matches TRBD1 (5 bases). Per the germline V gene, CDR1 is SEHNR and CDR2 is FQNEAQ (reference sequence). The CDR3 extends over 15 amino acids. Trimming took off 5 bases at V and 1 base at J, with 11 bases between the two ends. CDR3 coding DNA: TGTGCCAGCAGCCTGGGGGGGAAAACTAATGAAAAACTGTTTTTT. Its translation is CASSLGGKTNEKLFF. The variable domain in full, completed from reference TRBV7-9 and TRBJ1-4, reads DTGVSQNPRHKITKRGQNVTFRCDPISEHNRLYWYRQTLGQGPEFLTYFQNEAQLEKSRLLSDRFSAERPKGSFSTLEIQRTEQGDSAMYLCASSLGGKTNEKLFFGSGTQLSVL.